A single sample gave rise to the 23 T cell receptor beta chains below, sequenced in a study of blood T cells in healthy people across ages. Then a second PCR, running roughly 6 to 12 cycles, was carried out with a sample-barcoded 5' primer and a J-beta primer mix. TCRdb passed the 5' RACE reads through MiXCR, listing each CDR3 protein once. In the table there are about 1.1 million distinct CDR3 sequences, more than 30% of which are singletons. Sequences were obtained from blood. The source of these receptors is a young man in good health.

This clonotype was seen more than once but under ten times. This chain joins TRBV4-3 and TRBJ1-1, with D uncertain. Trimming took off 3 bases at V and 10 bases at J, with 21 bases between the two ends. Germline CDR1 LGHNA, CDR2 YSLEER. The CDR3 runs 15 residues. CDR3 residues: CASSQDARFGIGAFF. CDR3 sequence (DNA): TGCGCCAGCAGCCAGGACGCGAGATTTGGGATTGGAGCTTTCTTT.

In this sample, this clonotype turned up many times. The chain links TRBV6-5 to TRBJ2-7; a weak D match, TRBD1 (6 bases). Trimming took 4 bases from V and 1 from J, leaving 11 bases between them. This CDR3 has 14 amino acids. The V gene's germline CDR1 is MNHEY and CDR2 SVGAGI. This chain's CDR3 is CASSSGAGSYEQYF. The CDR3, as DNA: TGTGCCAGCAGTTCAGGGGCCGGGTCCTACGAGCAGTACTTC.

In this sample, this clonotype turned up a few times. The chain couples TRBV18 to TRBJ2-4; D is unresolved. V was pared by 3 bases and J by 7 bases, with 16 bases between. The CDR3 has 15 residues. The germline V gene has CDR1 KGHSH and CDR2 LQKENI. CDR3 bases: TGTGCCAGCTCACCCATCGGGCCCCCCGAGAACATTCAGTACTTC. It is translated as CASSPIGPPENIQYF. The complete variable domain, with remaining parts taken from reference TRBV18 and TRBJ2-4, reads NAGVMQNPRHLVRRRGQEARLRCSPMKGHSHVYWYRQLPEEGLKFMVYLQKENIIDESGMPKERFSAEFPKEGPSILRIQQVVRGDSAAYFCASSPIGPPENIQYFGAGTRLSVL.

The chain uses TRBV6-1 and TRBJ1-1, with D possibly TRBD1 on 5 matching bases. V lost 6 bases, J lost 4 bases, and 12 bases lay in between. Germline V gene sequence: CDR1 MNHNS, CDR2 SASEGT. The CDR3 has 13 amino acids. In nucleotides, the CDR3 is TGTGCCAGCAGCAGGGTTCAGGTCACTGAAGCTTTCTTT. Its protein is CASSRVQVTEAFF.

This clonotype was seen only a few times. V and J are TRBV30 and TRBJ1-2; D remains ambiguous. V dropped 7 bases and J dropped 6 bases, with 21 bases sitting between them. The CDR3 is made up of 14 amino acids. Germline V gene data show CDR1 as GTSNPN and CDR2 as SVGIG (reference sequence). CDR3 sequence (DNA): TGTGCCTTTGGGGTAAGGCCGCTCCTCGATGGCTACACCTTC. This translates into CAFGVRPLLDGYTF.

For this clonotype: This may be a read error, as it is one base from a much larger clone. The J gene is TRBJ1-2, the V gene TRBV7-2; D possibly corresponds to TRBD1 (5 bases). This CDR3 is built from 14 residues. Germline lookup yields CDR1 SGHTA and CDR2 FQGNSA. CDR3 in amino acids: CASSQGLTNYSYTF. In nucleotides, the CDR3 is TGTGCCAGCAGCCAGGGCCTCACCAACTATAGCTACACCTTC.

This clonotype was recorded a few times. The chain joins TRBV7-2 to TRBJ1-2; the D is unclear. Germline V CDR1 and CDR2: SGHTA, FQGNSA. The CDR3 is 11 amino acids. Trimming left V 1 base short and J 10 bases short, with 7 bases between. The CDR3 sequence: CASSLEYTYTF. The CDR3 nucleotides are TGTGCCAGCAGCTTAGAGTACACCTACACCTTC.

This clonotype was counted only a few times. For the CDR3, the DNA is TGTGCCAGCAGCTTTAACTACTACACCGGGGAGCTGTTTTTT. Its protein is CASSFNYYTGELFF. The chain links TRBV7-2 to TRBJ2-2; D call uncertain. Deletions cut 3 bases from V and 3 bases from J, with 8 bases between. Germline V gene data show CDR1 as SGHTA and CDR2 as FQGNSA. The CDR3 covers 14 residues. Full variable domain (remainder filled in from reference TRBV7-2 and TRBJ2-2): GAGVSQSPSNKVTEKGKDVELRCDPISGHTALYWYRQSLGQGLEFLIYFQGNSAPDKSGLPSDRFSAERTGGSVSTLTIQRTQQEDSAVYLCASSFNYYTGELFFGEGSRLTVL.

This rearrangement joins TRBV20-1 to TRBJ2-1; no clear D gene. This CDR3 region has 13 residues. CDR1 is DFQATT, CDR2 SNEGSKA, per germline (reference sequence). V dropped 3 bases and J dropped 1 base, with 7 bases sitting between them. The CDR3 here is CSARHLSYNEQFF. The CDR3 DNA reads TGCAGTGCTAGGCATTTATCCTACAATGAGCAGTTCTTC.

V gene TRBV29-1 combines with J gene TRBJ2-1; 8 nucleotides agree with TRBD1. The germline V gene encodes CDR1 SQVTM and CDR2 ANQGSEA. The CDR3 has 18 amino acids. Germline trimming cut 1 base from V and 4 bases from J; bases unmatched to any gene: 15. The CDR3 sequence is CSVEARGQVATGYNEQFF. The CDR3 DNA sequence: TGCAGCGTTGAAGCCAGGGGACAGGTGGCGACGGGTTACAATGAGCAGTTCTTC.

The chain is built from TRBV20-1 and TRBJ2-1; D remains ambiguous. Between the trimmed V and J ends, which lost 7 bases and 7 bases, there was a span of 11 bases. The length of the CDR3 is 11 residues. CDR1 and CDR2 (germline): DFQATT, SNEGSKA (reference sequence). The CDR3 here is CSVLSSNEQFF. The CDR3 region has the DNA TGCAGTGTTTTGTCTAGTAATGAGCAGTTCTTC.

The J gene is TRBJ1-3, the V gene TRBV25-1; D gene unclear. Germline V gives CDR1 MGHDK, CDR2 SYGVNS. V lost 9 bases to trimming and J lost 0 bases, with 12 bases between them. The CDR3 totals 14 residues. The CDR3 reads CASNGVFSGNTIYF. For the CDR3, the DNA is TGTGCCAGTAACGGAGTTTTCTCTGGAAACACCATATATTTT.

Only a few counts were recorded for this clonotype. The gene calls are TRBV4-1 and TRBJ1-4, with 7 bases that match TRBD1. CDR1 and CDR2 from the germline V gene are MGHRA and YSYEKL. V was pared by 3 bases and J by 5 bases, with 9 bases of the junction left unmatched. This CDR3 is built from 16 residues. The CDR3, as DNA: TGCGCCAGCAGCCACCCCAAACAGGGGAAGAATGAAAAACTGTTTTTT. It specifies CASSHPKQGKNEKLFF.

This clonotype was seen a few times. This chain links TRBV6-6 with TRBJ1-4, with 7 bases fitting TRBD1. V trimming: 6 bases; J trimming: 4 bases; junction bases outside the gene matches: 8. This CDR3 comprises 15 residues. From germline, CDR1 is MNHNY and CDR2 SVGAGI (reference sequence). The CDR3 nucleotides read TGTGCCAGCAGGGGGAGGGGACAGCATAATGAAAAACTGTTTTTT. It specifies CASRGRGQHNEKLFF.

The rearrangement links TRBV5-1 to TRBJ2-6, with 7 bases that match TRBD1. The CDR3 extends over 17 amino acids. CDR1 SGHRS and CDR2 YFSETQ come from the germline V gene. Trimming took 4 bases from V and 0 from J; bases not matched to a gene: 7. The CDR3 sequence: CASSNGQAISGANVLTF. As DNA, the CDR3 is TGCGCCAGCAGCAATGGACAGGCAATCTCTGGGGCCAACGTCCTGACTTTC.

This clonotype was detected a few times. The rearrangement joins TRBV20-1 to TRBJ2-1; D might be TRBD1 (6 bases). Germline V lookup: CDR1 DFQATT, CDR2 SNEGSKA (reference sequence). The CDR3 is 11 amino acids. With 5 bases removed from V and 8 bases from J, the gap between germline ends came to 10 bases. CDR3 DNA: TGCAGTGCTCAAGGGGGTTATGAGCAGTTCTTC. Protein sequence: CSAQGGYEQFF.

This clonotype was observed a handful of times. This chain joins TRBV20-1 and TRBJ1-2; TRBD1 is a possible D gene (6 bases). The CDR3 sequence is 14 residues long. V lost 0 bases and J 5 bases, leaving 13 bases between the germline ends. Germline V gene sequence: CDR1 DFQATT, CDR2 SNEGSKA (reference sequence). In nucleotides, the CDR3 is TGCAGTGCTAGAGATCCGGGGGGCGAGTATGGCTACACCTTC. It is translated as CSARDPGGEYGYTF.

The chain joins TRBV4-1 to TRBJ1-5; TRBD1 might be the D (5 bases). Trimming pared 1 base from V and 4 bases from J, leaving 14 bases between. The CDR3 has 16 residues. Germline V gene lookup returns CDR1 MGHRA and CDR2 YSYEKL. The CDR3 spells CASSQGRQGNNQPQHF. CDR3 DNA sequence: TGCGCCAGCAGCCAAGGTCGGCAGGGCAATAATCAGCCCCAGCATTTT.

The chain links TRBV20-1 to TRBJ1-5, with D hard to call. V was pared by 2 bases and J by 4 bases, with 15 bases between. The length of the CDR3 is 15 residues. Looked up from germline, CDR1 is DFQATT and CDR2 is SNEGSKA (reference sequence). The CDR3 nucleotides read TGCAGTGCTAGACAAGGAACAGACCTTAATCAGCCCCAGCATTTT. Its protein is CSARQGTDLNQPQHF.

About this clonotype itself: At one end the junction does not follow the germline gene, possibly because of a read error. The gene calls are TRBV7-9 and TRBJ2-3, with 7 bases aligning to TRBD1. This CDR3 spans 13 amino acids. CDR1 is SEHNR, CDR2 FQNEAQ, per germline (reference sequence). The CDR3 DNA reads TGTGCCTATCCTATGGGGCCAGGGGGTACGCGGTATTTT. Protein product: CAYPMGPGGTRYF.

The chain carries TRBV20-1 and TRBJ1-5, with D perhaps TRBD1 (5 bases). The germline V gene encodes CDR1 DFQATT and CDR2 SNEGSKA (reference sequence). The ends were cut back, 6 bases at V and 1 base at J, with 16 bases in the middle. The CDR3 runs 15 residues. The CDR3 sequence: CSATRGPESNQPQHF. CDR3 nucleotide sequence: TGCAGTGCCACCCGGGGCCCCGAGAGCAATCAGCCCCAGCATTTT.

The chain recombines TRBV6-5 with TRBJ2-1; tentatively, D is TRBD1 (7 bases). This CDR3 is 13 amino acids long. The germline V gene has CDR1 MNHEY and CDR2 SVGAGI. V shed 6 bases and J shed 7 bases, with 13 bases lying between them. The CDR3 DNA follows: TGTGCCAGCAGCGGGGGACAGACGAATGAGCAGTTCTTC. Its translation: CASSGGQTNEQFF.

V and J are TRBV2 and TRBJ2-1; 10 bases fit TRBD2. The J segment lost 0 bases and the V segment lost 7 bases, leaving 12 bases of the junction unmatched. The CDR3 contains 18 residues. The germline V gene has CDR1 SNHLY and CDR2 FYNNEI. In DNA form, the CDR3 reads TGTGCCAGCACCAATACACGGACTAGCGGTAGCTCCTACAATGAGCAGTTCTTC. It codes for CASTNTRTSGSSYNEQFF.